This entry lists 3 T cell receptor beta chains sequenced from one sample in a study of regulatory T cells in long-lasting Graves disease. Time point defined: newly diagnosed GD, antithyroid drugs for less than 3 months. RNA from PBMCs was the source of the TCR library. The authors built TCR beta libraries using iRepertoire HTBI primers and Arm-PCR of CDR3 regions. TCRdb re-analysed the multiplex PCR reads in MiXCR, keeping a single row per CDR3 protein. The sample carries hundreds of thousands of distinct CDR3 sequences, about 15% recorded once. Separately, the same data were catalogued under a study of T cells in Graves' hyperthyroidism and ophthalmopathy.

The material was peripheral blood mononuclear cells (PBMCs), obtained at new diagnosis, from a patient treated with antithyroid drugs. Source of these receptors: a woman aged 25 to 39 with Graves disease.

The gene calls are TRBV20-1 and TRBJ1-2; possibly TRBD1 for D (5 bases). Per germline, CDR1 DFQATT and CDR2 SNEGSKA (reference sequence). The V end was cut by 6 bases, the J end by 7 bases, with 12 bases between. This CDR3 has 11 amino acids. The CDR3 coding sequence is TGCAGTGCACGAGGGGTAGGTGGCTACACCTTC. It codes for CSARGVGGYTF.

This chain uses TRBV18 with TRBJ2-1; 10 bases line up with TRBD2. TRBJ2-5 matches the DNA end more closely, so the J call is doubtful. The germline CDR1 and CDR2 sequences are KGHSH and LQKENI. This CDR3 contains 16 residues. CDR3: CASSPFGLAEQETQYF. CDR3 nucleotide sequence: TGTGCCAGCTCACCCTTCGGACTAGCGGAACAAGAGACCCAGTACTTC.

The chain joins TRBV6-1 to TRBJ1-4, with unresolved D. Trimming cost V 5 bases and J 5 bases, with 12 bases left between them. CDR3 length equals 14 residues. Germline CDR1 and CDR2: MNHNS and SASEGT. CDR3 sequence (DNA): TGTGCCAGCAGTAACCTATTTGGGAATGAAAAACTGTTTTTT. The encoded protein is CASSNLFGNEKLFF.